This T cell receptor (beta chain) was retrieved from a study of PD-1 blockade in classical Hodgkin lymphoma. Study results and limitations: In CD4+ cells, TCR diversity went up significantly by C4D1, but in CD8+ cells it did not. Complete responders matched newly diagnosed patients in baseline diversity.

CDR3 length: 14 amino acids. Germline loops: CDR1 ENHRY, CDR2 SYGVKD. V lost 10 bases and J 3 bases, leaving 19 bases between the germline ends. Details on this clone: Its cognate antigen is unknown.

After autologous stem cell transplantation all patients relapsed, and prior brentuximab vedotin exposure differed between cohorts. Researchers report purifying CD4+ T cells from thawed PBMCs by magnetic negative selection. Profiling relied on immunoSEQ multiplex PCR, and the TCRdb table lists in-frame clones only, not all of them. The sample holds about 24,000 clones; 84% are singletons and the top ten take under 2%. The starting material was CD4+ T cells from blood, obtained at baseline. The chain combines TRBV10-3 with TRBJ2-7, with a weak D call TRBD1 (6 bases). The receptor's source is a human donor with classical Hodgkin lymphoma. The CDR3 region has the DNA TGTGCCACTCAGAGACAGGTCCTGGGCTACGAGCAGTACTTC. Translation gives CATQRQVLGYEQYF.